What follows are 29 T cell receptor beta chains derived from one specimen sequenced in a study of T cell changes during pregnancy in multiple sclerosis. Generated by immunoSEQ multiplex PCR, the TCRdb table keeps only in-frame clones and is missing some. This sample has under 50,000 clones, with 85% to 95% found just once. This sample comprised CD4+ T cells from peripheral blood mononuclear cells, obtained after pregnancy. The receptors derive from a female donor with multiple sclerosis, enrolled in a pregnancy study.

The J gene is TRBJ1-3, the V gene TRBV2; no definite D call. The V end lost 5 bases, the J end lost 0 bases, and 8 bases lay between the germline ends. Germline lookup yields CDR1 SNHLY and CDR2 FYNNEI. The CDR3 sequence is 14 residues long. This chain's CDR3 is CASSLSLSGNTIYF. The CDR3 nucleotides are TGTGCCAGCAGTCTTAGTCTCTCTGGAAACACCATATATTTT.

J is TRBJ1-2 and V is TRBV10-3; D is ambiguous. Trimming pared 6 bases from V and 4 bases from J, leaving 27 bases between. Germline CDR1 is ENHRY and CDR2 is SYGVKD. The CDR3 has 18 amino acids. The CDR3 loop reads CAIRTSRITALGLYGYTF. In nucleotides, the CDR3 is TGTGCCATCAGGACCTCACGTATAACAGCCCTCGGTCTCTATGGCTACACCTTC.

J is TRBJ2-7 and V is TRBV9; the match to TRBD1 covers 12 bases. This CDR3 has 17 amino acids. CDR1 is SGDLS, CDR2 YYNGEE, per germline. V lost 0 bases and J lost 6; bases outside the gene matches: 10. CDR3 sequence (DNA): TGTGCCAGCAGCGTAGAAGCAATGGGGACAGGGGGCGGCGAGCAGTACTTC. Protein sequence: CASSVEAMGTGGGEQYF.

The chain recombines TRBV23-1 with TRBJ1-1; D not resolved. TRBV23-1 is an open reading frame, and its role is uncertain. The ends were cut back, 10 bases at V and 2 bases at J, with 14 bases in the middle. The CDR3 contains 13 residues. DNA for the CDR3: TGCGCCACTATAAGAGGCCAAAACACTGAAGCTTTCTTT. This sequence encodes CATIRGQNTEAFF.

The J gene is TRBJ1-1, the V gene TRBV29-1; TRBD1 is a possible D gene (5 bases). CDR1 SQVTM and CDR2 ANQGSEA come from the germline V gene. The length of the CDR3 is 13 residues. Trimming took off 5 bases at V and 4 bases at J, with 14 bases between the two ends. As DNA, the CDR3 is TGCAGCGTTTTCCAGGGTGGCTTCACTGAAGCTTTCTTT. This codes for CSVFQGGFTEAFF.

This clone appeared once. The CDR3 nucleotides read TGTGCCAGCAGCAAAGTGCCAGGGAAAAACATTCAGTACTTC. Translating gives CASSKVPGKNIQYF. The chain links TRBV21-1 to TRBJ2-4; TRBD1, as called in the table, went unchecked against the DNA. TRBV21-1 is marked as a pseudogene. This CDR3 is built from 14 residues.

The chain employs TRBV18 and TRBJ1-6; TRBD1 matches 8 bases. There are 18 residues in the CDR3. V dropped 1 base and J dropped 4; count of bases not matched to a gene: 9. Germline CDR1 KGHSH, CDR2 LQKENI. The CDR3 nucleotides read TGTGCCAGCTCACCACTAAAAACCGGGACAGGTTATAATTCACCCCTCCACTTT. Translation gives CASSPLKTGTGYNSPLHF.

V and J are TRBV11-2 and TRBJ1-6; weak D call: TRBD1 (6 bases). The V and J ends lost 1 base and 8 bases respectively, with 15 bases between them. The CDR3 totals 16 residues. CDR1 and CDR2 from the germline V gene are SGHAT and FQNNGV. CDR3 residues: CASSLGRGRGHSPLHF. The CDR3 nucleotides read TGTGCCAGCAGCTTAGGAAGGGGCAGGGGCCATTCACCCCTCCACTTT. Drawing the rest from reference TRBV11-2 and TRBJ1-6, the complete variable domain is EAGVAQSPRYKIIEKRQSVAFWCNPISGHATLYWYQQILGQGPKLLIQFQNNGVVDDSQLPKDRFSAERLKGVDSTLKIQPAKLEDSAVYLCASSLGRGRGHSPLHFGNGTRLTVT.

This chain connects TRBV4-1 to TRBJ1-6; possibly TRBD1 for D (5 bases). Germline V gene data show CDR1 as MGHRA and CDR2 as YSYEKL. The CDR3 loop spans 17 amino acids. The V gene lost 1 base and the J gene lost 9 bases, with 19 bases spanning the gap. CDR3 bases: TGCGCCAGCAGCCAAGCCCGTGGGCTCGGGAGGGGTTCACCCCTCCACTTT. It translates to CASSQARGLGRGSPLHF.

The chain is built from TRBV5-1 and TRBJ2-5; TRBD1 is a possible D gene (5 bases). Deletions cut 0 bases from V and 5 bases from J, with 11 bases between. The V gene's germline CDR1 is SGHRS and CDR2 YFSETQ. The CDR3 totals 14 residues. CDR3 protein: CASSLGQGPETQYF. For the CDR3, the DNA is TGCGCCAGCAGCTTGGGTCAGGGTCCCGAGACCCAGTACTTC. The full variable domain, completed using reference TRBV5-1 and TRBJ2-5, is KAGVTQTPRYLIKTRGQQVTLSCSPISGHRSVSWYQQTPGQGLQFLFEYFSETQRNKGNFPGRFSGRQFSNSRSEMNVSTLELGDSALYLCASSLGQGPETQYFGPGTRLLVL.

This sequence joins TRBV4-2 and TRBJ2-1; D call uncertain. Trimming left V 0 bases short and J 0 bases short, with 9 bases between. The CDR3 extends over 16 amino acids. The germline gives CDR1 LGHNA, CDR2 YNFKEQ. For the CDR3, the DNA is TGTGCCAGCAGCCAAGATCTTGAGAGCTCCTACAATGAGCAGTTCTTC. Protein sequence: CASSQDLESSYNEQFF.

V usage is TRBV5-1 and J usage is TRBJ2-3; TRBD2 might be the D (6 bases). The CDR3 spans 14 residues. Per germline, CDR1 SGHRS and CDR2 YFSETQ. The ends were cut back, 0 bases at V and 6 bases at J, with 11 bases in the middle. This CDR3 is CASSLGGVRDTQYF. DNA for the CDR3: TGCGCCAGCAGCTTGGGGGGGGTCAGGGATACGCAGTATTTT.

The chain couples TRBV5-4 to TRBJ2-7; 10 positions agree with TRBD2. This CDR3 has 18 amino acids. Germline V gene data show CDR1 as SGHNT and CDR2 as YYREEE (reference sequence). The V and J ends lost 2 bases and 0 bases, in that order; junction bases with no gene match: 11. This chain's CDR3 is CASSFSPSGGRSSYEQYF. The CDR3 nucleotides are TGTGCCAGCAGCTTTAGTCCTAGCGGGGGAAGGAGCTCCTACGAGCAGTACTTC.

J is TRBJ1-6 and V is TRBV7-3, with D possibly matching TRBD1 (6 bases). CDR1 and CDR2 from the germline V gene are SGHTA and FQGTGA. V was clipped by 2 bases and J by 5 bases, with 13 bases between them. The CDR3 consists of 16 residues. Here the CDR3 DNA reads TGTGCCAGCAGCTTATCGGGGGGCAGGGATAATTCACCCCTCCACTTT. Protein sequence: CASSLSGGRDNSPLHF. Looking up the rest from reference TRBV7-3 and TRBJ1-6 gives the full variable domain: GAGVSQTPSNKVTEKGKYVELRCDPISGHTALYWYRQSLGQGPEFLIYFQGTGAADDSGLPNDRFFAVRPEGSVSTLKIQRTERGDSAVYLCASSLSGGRDNSPLHFGNGTRLTVT.

The CDR3 sequence is CASRGVGQDTQYF. The CDR3 DNA reads as TGCGCCAGCAGAGGCGTGGGGCAAGATACGCAGTATTTT. The V call is TRBV4-1, the J call TRBJ2-3, with D possibly TRBD1 on 5 matching bases. Germline assignment: CDR1 MGHRA and CDR2 YSYEKL. This CDR3 region has 13 residues. The V gene lost 6 bases and the J gene lost 5 bases, with 12 bases spanning the gap.

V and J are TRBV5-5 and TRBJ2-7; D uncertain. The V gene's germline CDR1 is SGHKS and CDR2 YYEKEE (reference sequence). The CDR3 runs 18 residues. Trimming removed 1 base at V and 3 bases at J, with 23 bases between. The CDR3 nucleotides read TGTGCCAGCAGCTTGAAAACTAAGCTCCCTCCTAAAAACTACGAGCAGTACTTC. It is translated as CASSLKTKLPPKNYEQYF.

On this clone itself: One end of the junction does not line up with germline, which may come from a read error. CDR3 protein: CASSPPDRAYEQYF. CDR3 nucleotide sequence: TGTGCTAGCAGTCCACCTGACAGGGCCTACGAGCAGTACTTC. The rearrangement joins TRBV7-7 to TRBJ2-7, with 7 bases that match TRBD1. In germline, CDR1 is SSHAT, CDR2 FNYEAQ (reference sequence). CDR3 length equals 14 residues. The variable domain in full, completed from reference TRBV7-7 and TRBJ2-7, reads GAGVSQSPRYKVTKRGQDVTLRCDPISSHATLYWYQQALGQGPEFLTYFNYEAQPDKSGLPSDRFSAERPEGSISTLTIQRTEQRDSAMYRCASSPPDRAYEQYFGPGTRLTVT.

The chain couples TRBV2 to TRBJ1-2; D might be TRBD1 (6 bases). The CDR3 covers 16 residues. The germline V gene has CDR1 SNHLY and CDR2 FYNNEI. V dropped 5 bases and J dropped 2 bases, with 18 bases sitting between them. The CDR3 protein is CASSRKIDGTNYGYTF. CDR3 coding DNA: TGTGCCAGCAGTCGTAAGATAGACGGGACAAACTATGGCTACACCTTC. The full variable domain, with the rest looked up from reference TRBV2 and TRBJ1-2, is EPEVTQTPSHQVTQMGQEVILRCVPISNHLYFYWYRQILGQKVEFLVSFYNNEISEKSEIFDDQFSVERPDGSNFTLKIRSTKLEDSAMYFCASSRKIDGTNYGYTFGSGTRLTVV.

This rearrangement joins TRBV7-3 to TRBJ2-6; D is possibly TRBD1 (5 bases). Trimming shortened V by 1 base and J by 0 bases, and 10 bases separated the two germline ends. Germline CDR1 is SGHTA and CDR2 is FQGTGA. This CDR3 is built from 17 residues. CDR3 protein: CASSLNAGRSGANVLTF. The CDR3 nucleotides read TGTGCCAGCAGCTTAAACGCAGGGCGCTCTGGGGCCAACGTCCTGACTTTC.

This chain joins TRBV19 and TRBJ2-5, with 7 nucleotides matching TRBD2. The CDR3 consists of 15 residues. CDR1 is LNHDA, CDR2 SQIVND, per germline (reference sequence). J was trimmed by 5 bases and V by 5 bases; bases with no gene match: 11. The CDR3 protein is CASSSPGTTGETQYF. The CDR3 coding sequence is TGTGCCAGTAGTTCCCCCGGGACTACCGGGGAGACCCAGTACTTC. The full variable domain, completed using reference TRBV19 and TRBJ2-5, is DGGITQSPKYLFRKEGQNVTLSCEQNLNHDAMYWYRQDPGQGLRLIYYSQIVNDFQKGDIAEGYSVSREKKESFPLTVTSAQKNPTAFYLCASSSPGTTGETQYFGPGTRLLVL.

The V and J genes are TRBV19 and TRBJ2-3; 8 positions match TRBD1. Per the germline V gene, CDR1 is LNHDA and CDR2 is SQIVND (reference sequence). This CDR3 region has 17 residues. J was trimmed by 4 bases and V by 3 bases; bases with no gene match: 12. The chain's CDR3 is CASSIIVWAGGPDTQYF. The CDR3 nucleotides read TGTGCCAGTAGTATTATCGTCTGGGCAGGGGGCCCAGATACGCAGTATTTT.

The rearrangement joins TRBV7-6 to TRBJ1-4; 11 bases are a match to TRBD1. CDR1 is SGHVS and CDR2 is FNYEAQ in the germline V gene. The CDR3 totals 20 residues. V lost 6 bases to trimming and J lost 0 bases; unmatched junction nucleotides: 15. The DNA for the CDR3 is TGTGCCAGCAGATCTTTACCGGGACAGGGGGAAAAGGCAACTAATGAAAAACTGTTTTTT. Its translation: CASRSLPGQGEKATNEKLFF. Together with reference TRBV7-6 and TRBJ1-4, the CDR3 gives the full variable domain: GAGVSQSPRYKVTKRGQDVALRCDPISGHVSLYWYRQALGQGPEFLTYFNYEAQQDKSGLPNDRFSAERPEGSISTLTIQRTEQRDSAMYRCASRSLPGQGEKATNEKLFFGSGTQLSVL.

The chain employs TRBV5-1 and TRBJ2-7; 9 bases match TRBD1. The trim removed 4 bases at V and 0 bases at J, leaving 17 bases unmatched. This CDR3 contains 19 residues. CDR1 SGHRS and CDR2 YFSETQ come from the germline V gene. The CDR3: CASSPRPGQGPALSYEQYF. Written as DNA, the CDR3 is TGCGCCAGCAGCCCACGACCGGGACAGGGACCAGCTCTCTCCTACGAGCAGTACTTC.

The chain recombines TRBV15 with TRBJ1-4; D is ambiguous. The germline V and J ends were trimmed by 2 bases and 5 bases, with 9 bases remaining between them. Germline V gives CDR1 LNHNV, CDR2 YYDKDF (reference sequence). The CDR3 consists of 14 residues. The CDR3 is CATSRNSLNEKLFF. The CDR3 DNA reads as TGTGCCACCAGCAGAAATTCATTGAATGAAAAACTGTTTTTT.

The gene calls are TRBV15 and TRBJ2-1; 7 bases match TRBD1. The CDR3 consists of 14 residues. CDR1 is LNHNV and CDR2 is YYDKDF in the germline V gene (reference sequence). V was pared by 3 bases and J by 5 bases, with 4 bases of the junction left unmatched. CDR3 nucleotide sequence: TGTGCCACCAGCAGTAGACAGGGTCACAATGAGCAGTTCTTC. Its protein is CATSSRQGHNEQFF.

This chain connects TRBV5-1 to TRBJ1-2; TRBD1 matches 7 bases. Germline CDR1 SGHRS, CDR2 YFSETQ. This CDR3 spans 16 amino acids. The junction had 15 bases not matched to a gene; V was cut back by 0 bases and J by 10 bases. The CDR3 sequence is CASSLGDSSTTMVYTF. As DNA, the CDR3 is TGCGCCAGCAGCTTGGGGGACAGTTCAACTACTATGGTCTACACCTTC.

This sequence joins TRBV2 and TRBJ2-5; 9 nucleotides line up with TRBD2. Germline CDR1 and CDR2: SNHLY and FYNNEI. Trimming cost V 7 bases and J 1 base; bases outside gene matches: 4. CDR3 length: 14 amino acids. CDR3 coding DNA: TGTGCCAGCACTGGCGGGGGGGTCCAAGAGACCCAGTACTTC. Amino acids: CASTGGGVQETQYF.

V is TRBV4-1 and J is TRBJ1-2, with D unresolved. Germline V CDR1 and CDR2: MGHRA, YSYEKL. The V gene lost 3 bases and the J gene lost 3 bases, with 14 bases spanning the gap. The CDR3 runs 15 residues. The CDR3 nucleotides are TGCGCCAGCAGCCACCCCACCAAAGCCGACTATGGCTACACCTTC. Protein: CASSHPTKADYGYTF.

The CDR3 nucleotides read TGCGCCAGCAGCCACTACGCGGGGGAGAACACAGATACGCAGTATTTT. Translating it yields CASSHYAGENTDTQYF. V is TRBV4-1 and J is TRBJ2-3, with 7 bases aligning to TRBD2. This CDR3 contains 16 residues. The germline V gene has CDR1 MGHRA and CDR2 YSYEKL. Trimming took 3 bases from V and 2 from J; bases not matched to a gene: 8.